These 13 T cell receptor beta chains were all obtained from the same sample, sequenced in a study of T cells after yellow fever vaccination. TCRdb independently ran MiXCR on the 5' RACE reads; one entry per CDR3 protein. The table includes hundreds of thousands of distinct CDR3 sequences, roughly 7.5% detected once. Sequencing used PBMCs, obtained roughly seven weeks after the first yellow fever vaccination. The source of these receptors is a man aged 18 to 35 who received the YFV17D yellow fever vaccine.

The chain carries TRBV27 and TRBJ1-6; unclear D gene. The germline gives CDR1 MNHEY, CDR2 SMNVEV (reference sequence). The V end lost 5 bases, the J end lost 8 bases, and 13 bases lay between the germline ends. This CDR3 region has 14 residues. CDR3 in amino acids: CASSLWGMDSPLHF. The CDR3 coding sequence is TGTGCCAGCAGTCTGTGGGGTATGGATTCACCCCTCCACTTT.

The genes are TRBV19 and TRBJ1-5; 9 bases align to TRBD1. The V and J ends lost 3 bases and 6 bases, in that order; junction bases with no gene match: 6. The V gene's germline CDR1 is LNHDA and CDR2 SQIVND (reference sequence). The CDR3 loop spans 15 amino acids. The CDR3 DNA reads as TGTGCCAGTAGTATTTGGGACAGGGTAGGTCAGCCCCAGCATTTT. It translates to CASSIWDRVGQPQHF.

This clonotype was recorded many times. The chain employs TRBV12-3 or TRBV12-4 and TRBJ2-1; D call uncertain. The CDR3 is 12 amino acids. With 1 base removed from V and 8 bases from J, the gap between germline ends came to 6 bases. The CDR3 protein is CASSLVGYEQFF. CDR3 sequence (DNA): TGTGCCAGCAGTTTAGTGGGGTATGAGCAGTTCTTC.

This clonotype showed up many times. The CDR3 DNA sequence: TGTGCCAGCAGCTTATCAGCGAACACTGAAGCTTTCTTT. Protein: CASSLSANTEAFF. The V call is TRBV7-3, the J call TRBJ1-1; D unclear. From germline, CDR1 is SGHTA and CDR2 FQGTGA. This CDR3 has 13 residues. V lost 2 bases and J 1 base, leaving 5 bases between the germline ends.

The table lists this clonotype with a few counts. The gene calls are TRBV21-1 and TRBJ2-7; the table gives TRBD1 as D, unverified against the DNA. TRBV21-1 is a listed pseudogene. This CDR3 is built from 16 residues. Here the CDR3 DNA reads TGTGCCAGCAGCAAAAGGGGACAGGGGGCCGGCTACGAGCAGTACTTC. As protein: CASSKRGQGAGYEQYF.

This clonotype appeared a few times. The gene calls are TRBV5-4 and TRBJ2-3; 8 bases fit TRBD2. This CDR3 is built from 16 residues. Trimming took 9 bases from V and 3 from J; bases not matched to a gene: 15. Germline V CDR1 and CDR2: SGHNT, YYREEE (reference sequence). CDR3 coding DNA: TGTGCCACCCTCCGGGGGGGCAGGGAACCGACAGATACGCAGTATTTT. Protein: CATLRGGREPTDTQYF.

This clonotype was seen ten or more times. The J gene is TRBJ1-4, the V gene TRBV7-2, with TRBD1 as a possible D gene (5 bases). The V gene lost 5 bases and the J gene lost 0 bases, with 13 bases spanning the gap. This CDR3 comprises 16 residues. Germline CDR1 is SGHTA and CDR2 is FQGNSA. CDR3 in amino acids: CASSPGGTATNEKLFF. CDR3 bases: TGTGCCAGCAGCCCCGGGGGGACTGCAACTAATGAAAAACTGTTTTTT.

This clonotype was seen only a few times. CDR3 nucleotide sequence: TGTGCCTGGAAAACGCCGGGACAGGCCCTCACCGGGGAGCTGTTTTTT. The encoded protein is CAWKTPGQALTGELFF. The V call is TRBV30, the J call TRBJ2-2, with 8 bases lining up with TRBD1. Germline loops: CDR1 GTSNPN, CDR2 SVGIG (reference sequence). This CDR3 contains 16 residues. J gave up 4 bases and V 4 bases, and 11 bases lay outside the gene matches.

The table lists this clonotype with a few counts. This rearrangement joins TRBV5-1 to TRBJ2-5; D possibly matches TRBD1 or TRBD2 (5 bases each). The V gene lost 4 bases and the J gene lost 5 bases, with 12 bases spanning the gap. CDR3 size: 13 residues. CDR1 and CDR2 (germline): SGHRS, YFSETQ. CDR3 DNA sequence: TGCGCCAGCAGCCCGGACGAGGGGGAGACCCAGTACTTC. Its protein product is CASSPDEGETQYF.

This clonotype was detected many times. This chain joins TRBV7-9 and TRBJ2-4; D might be TRBD1 or TRBD2, each matching 5 bases. V was clipped by 1 base and J by 0 bases, with 13 bases between them. The length of the CDR3 is 17 residues. Germline V CDR1 and CDR2: SEHNR, FQNEAQ (reference sequence). CDR3 nucleotides: TGTGCCAGCAGCTTAGTGTTGGGACGGCTAGCCAAAAACATTCAGTACTTC. This codes for CASSLVLGRLAKNIQYF. Full variable domain (missing parts from reference TRBV7-9 and TRBJ2-4): DTGVSQNPRHKITKRGQNVTFRCDPISEHNRLYWYRQTLGQGPEFLTYFQNEAQLEKSRLLSDRFSAERPKGSFSTLEIQRTEQGDSAMYLCASSLVLGRLAKNIQYFGAGTRLSVL.

This clonotype was seen a few times. The chain combines TRBV5-2 with TRBJ1-2; TRBD1 is the table's D call and was not checked against the DNA. TRBV5-2 is assigned pseudogene status. The CDR3 sequence is 22 residues long. CDR3 in amino acids: CASNTLTGVKEEPEGILEGYTF. DNA for the CDR3: TGTGCCAGCAACACCTTGACAGGCGTGAAGGAGGAACCCGAGGGGATCCTTGAAGGCTACACCTTC.

This clonotype was detected many times. One junction end does not reproduce the germline sequence, and a read error may be involved. CDR3 amino acids: CASSLAGTDTQYF. The CDR3 DNA is TGTGCCAGCAGTTTAGCGGGCACAGATACGCAGTATTTT. The gene calls are TRBV5-1 and TRBJ2-3; tentatively, D is TRBD2 (6 bases). The CDR3 loop spans 13 amino acids. CDR1 and CDR2 from the germline V gene are SGHRS and YFSETQ.

The chain uses TRBV7-6 and TRBJ1-3, with D hard to call. The germline V gene has CDR1 SGHVS and CDR2 FNYEAQ. Trimming took 11 bases from V and 4 from J, leaving 18 bases between them. The CDR3 runs to 14 residues. The CDR3 nucleotides read TGTGCCTGTGGTTCGTCGATATTAGGAAACACCATATATTTT. The encoded protein is CACGSSILGNTIYF.